What follows are 26 T cell receptor beta chains derived from one specimen sequenced in a study of T cell responses to AZD1222 COVID-19 vaccine. The protocol was immunoSEQ multiplex PCR, while the TCRdb copy is restricted to in-frame clones and leaves out a portion. The sample carries some 120,000 clones, 88% recorded once. The sample here was peripheral blood, taken on day 0 of AZD1222 vaccination. The receptors originated from an adult in good health.

This chain links TRBV29-1 with TRBJ2-3; 8 nucleotides match TRBD1. This CDR3 has 15 amino acids. The V gene end was trimmed by 3 bases and the J gene end by 5 bases; junction bases not matched to a gene: 10. Germline CDR1 reads SQVTM; CDR2 reads ANQGSEA. The CDR3 bases are TGCAGCGTTGACCCAAAGGGGACAGGTAGAGATACGCAGTATTTT. Protein product: CSVDPKGTGRDTQYF.

The chain joins TRBV20-1 to TRBJ1-1; D gene unclear. CDR3 length: 10 amino acids. Trimming cost V 3 bases and J 5 bases, with 4 bases left between them. The germline V gene encodes CDR1 DFQATT and CDR2 SNEGSKA (reference sequence). CDR3 in amino acids: CSARATEAFF. The CDR3 DNA sequence: TGCAGTGCTAGGGCTACTGAAGCTTTCTTT.

The J gene is TRBJ2-5, the V gene TRBV10-3, with TRBD2 matching over 9 bases. The CDR3 covers 16 residues. Trimming took 2 bases from V and 1 from J; bases not matched to a gene: 5. The germline CDR1 and CDR2 sequences are ENHRY and SYGVKD. The CDR3 nucleotides read TGTGCCATCAGTGAGAGATCTAGCGGGGCCCAAGAGACCCAGTACTTC. Protein: CAISERSSGAQETQYF.

The chain is built from TRBV13 and TRBJ2-7; possibly TRBD1 or TRBD2 for D (5 bases each). This CDR3 comprises 16 residues. Trimming removed 2 bases from V and 1 base from J, with 15 bases in between. From germline, CDR1 is PRHDT and CDR2 FYEKMQ (reference sequence). The CDR3 nucleotides read TGTGCCAGCAGCTTATCGCCCGGGGCGGCTTCCTACGAGCAGTACTTC. This translates into CASSLSPGAASYEQYF.

This chain joins TRBV12-3 or TRBV12-4 and TRBJ2-5; D gene unclear. This CDR3 contains 13 residues. V gave up 1 base and J gave up 5 bases, with 8 bases separating them. The CDR3 coding sequence is TGTGCCAGCAGTTTAGGTACCGCGGAGACCCAGTACTTC. Protein: CASSLGTAETQYF.

This chain connects TRBV3-1 (or the pseudogene TRBV3-2) to TRBJ1-4; a weak D match, TRBD1 (6 bases). The germline CDR1 and CDR2 sequences are LGHDT and YNNKEL (reference sequence). CDR3 length equals 16 residues. The V end lost 6 bases, the J end lost 4 bases, and 18 bases lay between the germline ends. The CDR3 DNA is TGTGCCAGCAGAAACGGGGGGGCTTGGGTTAATGAAAAACTGTTTTTT. It translates to CASRNGGAWVNEKLFF.

The DNA of the CDR3 is TGTGCCAGCAGCTTGGTTCAGTCTCTAGCGGAGTACAATGAGCAGTTCTTC. Protein product: CASSLVQSLAEYNEQFF. This chain links TRBV5-8 with TRBJ2-1, with 7 positions matching TRBD2. Per germline, CDR1 SGHTS and CDR2 YDEGEE. V shed 0 bases and J 4 bases; nucleotides not matched to a gene: 10. The CDR3 covers 17 residues.

The chain carries TRBV5-8 and TRBJ1-5; possibly TRBD1 for D (6 bases). The V end lost 0 bases, the J end lost 4 bases, and 8 bases lay between the germline ends. This CDR3 is 14 amino acids long. Germline V CDR1 and CDR2: SGHTS, YDEGEE. CDR3 sequence: CASSLEGTNQPQHF. The CDR3 DNA is TGTGCCAGCAGCTTGGAGGGGACAAATCAGCCCCAGCATTTT.

This chain connects TRBV5-1 to TRBJ2-1, with a possible D match to TRBD2 (5 bases). The germline V gene encodes CDR1 SGHRS and CDR2 YFSETQ. The CDR3 spans 13 residues. The V end lost 7 bases, the J end lost 9 bases, and 17 bases lay between the germline ends. CDR3 coding DNA: TGCGCCAGCGGGTTTACTAGTGGAGGTGAGCAGTTCTTC. This sequence encodes CASGFTSGGEQFF.

In this sample, this clone turned up once. The genes are TRBV19 and TRBJ2-7, with D uncertain. V lost 1 base and J lost 7, with 17 bases in between. The CDR3 consists of 15 residues. Germline assignment: CDR1 LNHDA and CDR2 SQIVND (reference sequence). The CDR3 sequence: CASSIAARVPGEQYF. The DNA for the CDR3 is TGTGCCAGTAGTATAGCCGCTAGAGTTCCCGGGGAGCAGTACTTC. The full variable domain, completed using reference TRBV19 and TRBJ2-7, is DGGITQSPKYLFRKEGQNVTLSCEQNLNHDAMYWYRQDPGQGLRLIYYSQIVNDFQKGDIAEGYSVSREKKESFPLTVTSAQKNPTAFYLCASSIAARVPGEQYFGPGTRLTVT.

The chain links TRBV6-6 to TRBJ1-1, with D perhaps TRBD1 (6 bases). Trimming removed 2 bases from V and 4 bases from J, with 14 bases in between. CDR1 and CDR2 (germline): MNHNY, SVGAGI (reference sequence). The CDR3 spans 15 residues. The CDR3 region is CASSYKGGGGTEAFF. In DNA, the CDR3 is TGTGCCAGCAGTTACAAGGGGGGAGGGGGCACTGAAGCTTTCTTT.

The CDR3 reads CASSWGLAGGNEQFF. For the CDR3, the DNA is TGTGCCAGCAGCTGGGGACTAGCGGGAGGCAATGAGCAGTTCTTC. V gene TRBV7-8 combines with J gene TRBJ2-1; TRBD2 matches 15 bases. Trimming at V came to 4 bases and at J to 6 bases, leaving 1 base not matched to a gene. The CDR3 covers 15 residues. The germline V gene encodes CDR1 SGHVS and CDR2 FQNEAQ.

The chain combines TRBV4-1 with TRBJ1-2; the D is unclear. Germline CDR1 and CDR2: MGHRA and YSYEKL. Deletions cut 0 bases from V and 6 bases from J, with 11 bases between. This CDR3 is built from 14 residues. The CDR3 region has the DNA TGCGCCAGCAGCCAAGACAGATTGATAAATGGCTACACCTTC. Translated: CASSQDRLINGYTF.

The rearrangement uses TRBV7-2 and TRBJ2-3; 13 bases match TRBD2. Trimming at V came to 5 bases and at J to 5 bases, leaving 7 bases not matched to a gene. Germline assignment: CDR1 SGHTA and CDR2 FQGNSA. CDR3 length: 16 amino acids. CDR3 protein: CASSPKLAGGIDTQYF. CDR3 in DNA: TGTGCCAGCAGCCCTAAACTAGCGGGAGGGATAGATACGCAGTATTTT.

The V call is TRBV6-5, the J call TRBJ1-5; 8 nucleotides line up with TRBD1. After removal of 6 bases from V and 2 bases from J, the junction contained 6 bases not matched to a gene. Germline values: CDR1 MNHEY, CDR2 SVGAGI. CDR3 length equals 15 residues. Here the CDR3 reads CASRRQGSGNQPQHF. The CDR3 DNA follows: TGTGCCAGCAGGCGACAGGGGTCGGGCAATCAGCCCCAGCATTTT.

The gene calls are TRBV9 and TRBJ1-1; TRBD1 is a possible D gene (5 bases). Trimming cost V 3 bases and J 2 bases, with 11 bases left between them. The CDR3 is 14 residues long. Germline values: CDR1 SGDLS, CDR2 YYNGEE. The CDR3 loop reads CASSGLTGNTEAFF. For the CDR3, the DNA is TGTGCCAGCAGCGGCCTCACAGGTAACACTGAAGCTTTCTTT.

This chain joins TRBV24-1 and TRBJ2-1, with a tentative D call TRBD2 (6 bases). CDR1 is KGHDR and CDR2 is SFDVKD in the germline V gene. The CDR3 spans 17 residues. Trimming pared 5 bases from V and 0 bases from J, leaving 16 bases between. The DNA for the CDR3 is TGTGCCACCAGTGCCGGCGGGGCTTCTGGCTCCTACAATGAGCAGTTCTTC. Translation gives CATSAGGASGSYNEQFF.

The rearrangement uses TRBV7-2 and TRBJ1-1, with D possibly TRBD1 on 6 matching bases. The CDR3 totals 14 residues. CDR1 and CDR2 from the germline V gene are SGHTA and FQGNSA. With 5 bases removed from V and 7 bases from J, the gap between germline ends came to 17 bases. Written as DNA, the CDR3 is TGTGCCAGCAGCCGGGGAGGGGGTAACGTTGAAGCTTTCTTT. Translated, it gives CASSRGGGNVEAFF.

CDR3 amino acids: CASSDPSGYGYTF. The DNA of the CDR3 is TGTGCCAGCAGTGACCCATCAGGGTACGGCTACACCTTC. V gene TRBV28 combines with J gene TRBJ1-2; weak D call: TRBD1 (5 bases). Trimming took off 5 bases at V and 8 bases at J, with 15 bases between the two ends. This CDR3 comprises 13 residues. Germline values: CDR1 MDHEN, CDR2 SYDVKM.

In nucleotides, the CDR3 is TGTGCCAGCATGGAGGGTAGGAATCAGCCCCAGCATTTT. It translates to CASMEGRNQPQHF. The chain recombines TRBV12-3 or TRBV12-4 with TRBJ1-5; D not resolved. The V end was cut by 7 bases, the J end by 4 bases, with 11 bases between. This CDR3 spans 13 amino acids.

J is TRBJ1-4 and V is TRBV11-2; no clear D gene. V shed 0 bases and J shed 4 bases, with 24 bases lying between them. Germline V lookup: CDR1 SGHAT, CDR2 FQNNGV. The CDR3 consists of 20 residues. The CDR3 nucleotides are TGTGCCAGCAGCTTAGAAGCCCCGGGCCAGGCGTCCGTATATAATGAAAAACTGTTTTTT. It yields the protein CASSLEAPGQASVYNEKLFF.

A single count supports this clone. The V call is TRBV6-5, the J call TRBJ1-1; no definite D call. V was cut by 9 bases and J by 0 bases, with 11 bases left in between. CDR3 size: 13 residues. The germline V gene has CDR1 MNHEY and CDR2 SVGAGI. Here the CDR3 reads CASETSLNTEAFF. The CDR3 nucleotides read TGTGCCAGTGAGACCAGTCTGAACACTGAAGCTTTCTTT.

The V gene is TRBV5-4, the J gene TRBJ2-7, with 8 bases matching TRBD2. The CDR3 extends over 14 amino acids. The J segment lost 2 bases and the V segment lost 0 bases, leaving 1 base of the junction unmatched. Germline loops: CDR1 SGHNT, CDR2 YYREEE (reference sequence). CDR3 in DNA: TGTGCCAGCAGCTTGGATAGCGGGGCCTACGAGCAGTACTTC. The encoded protein is CASSLDSGAYEQYF. Using reference TRBV5-4 and TRBJ2-7 for the parts outside the CDR3, the full variable domain is ETGVTQSPTHLIKTRGQQVTLRCSSQSGHNTVSWYQQALGQGPQFIFQYYREEENGRGNFPPRFSGLQFPNYSSELNVNALELDDSALYLCASSLDSGAYEQYFGPGTRLTVT.

The rearrangement joins TRBV9 to TRBJ2-3; the match to TRBD1 covers 7 bases. This CDR3 contains 15 residues. The V gene's germline CDR1 is SGDLS and CDR2 YYNGEE. The V and J ends lost 4 bases and 2 bases, in that order; junction bases with no gene match: 7. CDR3 residues: CASSSGQPDTDTQYF. The DNA of the CDR3 is TGTGCCAGCAGCTCGGGACAGCCAGACACAGATACGCAGTATTTT.

The rearrangement joins TRBV4-1 to TRBJ2-7; TRBD1 agrees at 8 bases. The CDR3 totals 15 residues. Trimming took 3 bases from V and 0 from J; bases not matched to a gene: 4. Germline V gene data show CDR1 as MGHRA and CDR2 as YSYEKL. The CDR3, as DNA: TGCGCCAGCAGCCAGAGGACAGGGAGCTCCTACGAGCAGTACTTC. This encodes CASSQRTGSSYEQYF.

This clone was picked up a small number of times. The V and J genes are TRBV18 and TRBJ1-1; D remains ambiguous. The germline gives CDR1 KGHSH, CDR2 LQKENI. Trimming removed 3 bases from V and 3 bases from J, with 8 bases in between. The CDR3 contains 13 residues. The CDR3 DNA reads TGTGCCAGCTCACCCAACTCTGACACTGAAGCTTTCTTT. The encoded protein is CASSPNSDTEAFF.